The 32 T cell receptor beta chains below come from one sample, sequenced in a study of T cell responses to AZD1222 COVID-19 vaccine (dated by TCRdb to the early 2020s). Per the publication, the time point label means: about 28 days (+/-7) after the second vaccine dose. The receptor library was made with the immunoSEQ multiplex PCR assay. The table comes from immuneACCESS by way of TCRdb, which keeps in-frame sequences with V and J called. Part of the clones is missing from these tables; in studies checked, under half for an unresolved V gene and the rest for unknown reasons. The sample profile shows fewer than 100,000 clones; approximately 84% of them were found once. About 14% of the sample is in the top ten clones. The source material was peripheral blood, sampled 28 days after the second AZD1222 dose. Every receptor here comes from an adult who received the AZD1222 COVID-19 vaccine.

The gene calls are TRBV7-2 and TRBJ2-7; 8 bases fit TRBD1. V lost 1 base and J lost 7; bases outside the gene matches: 6. The CDR3 spans 14 residues. Germline CDR1 reads SGHTA; CDR2 reads FQGNSA. The CDR3 here is CASSLDRGKREQYF. The CDR3 bases are TGTGCCAGCAGCTTAGACAGGGGGAAAAGGGAGCAGTACTTC.

On this clone: At one end, the junction sequence differs from germline, possibly due to a read error. The rearrangement joins TRBV10-1 to TRBJ2-5; D is undetermined. The germline CDR1 and CDR2 sequences are WNHNN and SYGVQD (reference sequence). This CDR3 is 14 amino acids long. CDR3 protein: CASSAGISRETQYF. In nucleotides, the CDR3 is TGCGCCAGTAGTGCCGGAATTTCCAGGGAGACCCAGTACTTC.

The rearrangement links TRBV2 to TRBJ1-1, with 8 nucleotides matching TRBD1. The CDR3 has 14 residues. V was pared by 2 bases and J by 4 bases, with 3 bases of the junction left unmatched. CDR1 is SNHLY, CDR2 FYNNEI, per germline. CDR3 coding DNA: TGTGCCAGCAGTGAACGAACAGGGGGCACTGAAGCTTTCTTT. This gives the protein CASSERTGGTEAFF.

The chain recombines TRBV10-2 with TRBJ2-5; TRBD1 might be the D (6 bases). The CDR3 is made up of 15 amino acids. Germline V lookup: CDR1 WSHSY, CDR2 SAAADI. V lost 0 bases, J lost 1 base, and 9 bases lay in between. The CDR3 sequence: CASSESGTTQETQYF. The CDR3 DNA reads TGCGCCAGCAGTGAGTCGGGGACAACCCAAGAGACCCAGTACTTC.

Comments on this clone: Germline and junction disagree at one end, which may indicate a read error. The chain joins TRBV4-3 to TRBJ2-3; TRBD1 is a possible D gene (5 bases). Germline-derived CDR1 and CDR2 are LGHNA and YSLEER. This CDR3 comprises 15 residues. In DNA, the CDR3 is TGCGCCAGCAACCAAGGAACAGGTAGCACAGATACGCAGTATTTT. Protein: CASNQGTGSTDTQYF.

Here the CDR3 reads CASSSEAFVGGYTF. In DNA form, the CDR3 reads TGCGCCAGCAGCTCCGAAGCTTTTGTTGGGGGCTACACCTTC. V usage is TRBV5-1 and J usage is TRBJ1-2; D is unresolved. The germline gives CDR1 SGHRS, CDR2 YFSETQ. The length of the CDR3 is 14 residues. Trimming took off 3 bases at V and 8 bases at J, with 17 bases between the two ends.

This chain connects TRBV21-1 to TRBJ2-6; the listed D gene, TRBD1, was not tested against the DNA. TRBV21-1 is flagged as a pseudogene. CDR3 size: 18 residues. This chain's CDR3 is CASGQGPLLSSGANVLTF. The CDR3, as DNA: TGTGCCAGCGGACAGGGACCCCTCCTTTCCTCTGGGGCCAACGTCCTGACTTTC.

This chain joins TRBV19 and TRBJ1-4; D might be TRBD1 (5 bases). The germline V and J ends were trimmed by 7 bases and 0 bases, with 18 bases remaining between them. The CDR3 loop spans 17 amino acids. From germline, CDR1 is LNHDA and CDR2 SQIVND (reference sequence). The CDR3: CASTRQGSVPTNEKLFF. Here the CDR3 DNA reads TGTGCCAGTACCCGGCAGGGATCGGTCCCAACTAATGAAAAACTGTTTTTT. Variable domain in full (rest from reference TRBV19 and TRBJ1-4): DGGITQSPKYLFRKEGQNVTLSCEQNLNHDAMYWYRQDPGQGLRLIYYSQIVNDFQKGDIAEGYSVSREKKESFPLTVTSAQKNPTAFYLCASTRQGSVPTNEKLFFGSGTQLSVL.

The rearrangement uses TRBV12-5 and TRBJ1-5; no clear D. The V end lost 3 bases, the J end lost 8 bases, and 11 bases lay between the germline ends. The CDR3 extends over 13 amino acids. Germline V gene data show CDR1 as LGHNT and CDR2 as FRNRAP. The CDR3 here is CASGLERWEPQHF. The CDR3 DNA is TGTGCTAGTGGTTTAGAAAGGTGGGAGCCCCAGCATTTT.

The V call is TRBV5-1, the J call TRBJ2-5; 9 positions match TRBD2. The CDR3 covers 16 residues. The germline CDR1 and CDR2 sequences are SGHRS and YFSETQ. Germline trimming cut 1 base from V and 5 bases from J; bases unmatched to any gene: 9. CDR3 protein: CASSLQLAGVRETQYF. For the CDR3, the DNA is TGCGCCAGCAGCTTGCAATTAGCGGGAGTCAGGGAGACCCAGTACTTC.

This sequence joins TRBV6-2 or TRBV6-3 and TRBJ1-2; D is unresolved. Deletions cut 4 bases from V and 3 bases from J, with 3 bases between. The length of the CDR3 is 11 residues. CDR1 is MNHEY and CDR2 is SVGEGT in the germline V gene. The CDR3 sequence is CASSSDYGYTF. The CDR3 region has the DNA TGTGCCAGCAGTTCCGACTATGGCTACACCTTC.

This clone appeared a few times. V is TRBV15 and J is TRBJ2-7; 8 nucleotides line up with TRBD2. The CDR3 extends over 20 amino acids. Germline lookup yields CDR1 LNHNV and CDR2 YYDKDF (reference sequence). J was trimmed by 1 base and V by 1 base; bases with no gene match: 18. CDR3 in DNA: TGTGCCACCAGCAGAGTCGCAAGGTTTACTAGCGGAGGGAGGTCCTACGAGCAGTACTTC. It is translated as CATSRVARFTSGGRSYEQYF.

The rearrangement links TRBV5-1 to TRBJ1-2; unclear D gene. With 4 bases removed from V and 6 bases from J, the gap between germline ends came to 19 bases. The length of the CDR3 is 15 residues. Germline CDR1 SGHRS, CDR2 YFSETQ. Written as DNA, the CDR3 is TGCGCCAGCAGCGTGGACGCGGGAGGGTTGGATGGCTACACCTTC. It codes for CASSVDAGGLDGYTF. Looking up the rest from reference TRBV5-1 and TRBJ1-2 gives the full variable domain: KAGVTQTPRYLIKTRGQQVTLSCSPISGHRSVSWYQQTPGQGLQFLFEYFSETQRNKGNFPGRFSGRQFSNSRSEMNVSTLELGDSALYLCASSVDAGGLDGYTFGSGTRLTVV.

The chain uses TRBV30 and TRBJ1-2; perhaps TRBD1 as D (6 bases). The CDR3 consists of 15 residues. Trimming removed 2 bases at V and 0 bases at J, with 13 bases between. CDR1 and CDR2 (germline): GTSNPN, SVGIG (reference sequence). The CDR3 coding sequence is TGTGCCTGGAGTCGCGGGGGGGCTACTAACTATGGCTACACCTTC. Its translation is CAWSRGGATNYGYTF.

This clone came up once. The V and J genes are TRBV7-2 and TRBJ2-1, with 14 bases identical to TRBD2. Trimming at V came to 3 bases and at J to 10 bases, leaving 5 bases not matched to a gene. Germline V gene lookup returns CDR1 SGHTA and CDR2 FQGNSA. There are 15 residues in the CDR3. CDR3 protein: CASSFGTSGRGEQFF. The CDR3 nucleotides are TGTGCCAGCAGCTTCGGGACTAGCGGGAGAGGAGAGCAGTTCTTC.

The V and J genes are TRBV12-3 or TRBV12-4 and TRBJ2-2; D uncertain. The CDR3 spans 11 residues. Trimming took 7 bases from V and 5 from J, leaving 5 bases between them. The CDR3 DNA sequence: TGTGCCAGCATTTCGACCGGGGAGCTGTTTTTT. This encodes CASISTGELFF.

The chain has TRBV28 and TRBJ1-3; D not certain. This CDR3 has 15 residues. V lost 6 bases to trimming and J lost 0 bases, with 12 bases between them. From germline, CDR1 is MDHEN and CDR2 SYDVKM. CDR3 DNA: TGTGCCAGCAGCCGGACCGGATACTCTGGAAACACCATATATTTT. Its translation is CASSRTGYSGNTIYF.

The gene calls are TRBV5-8 and TRBJ2-2; D is possibly TRBD1 (5 bases). CDR3 length: 15 residues. The ends were cut back, 5 bases at V and 3 bases at J, with 14 bases in the middle. Germline values: CDR1 SGHTS, CDR2 YDEGEE. The CDR3 region has the DNA TGTGCCAGCAGAGGATCAGGGCTCTACACCGGGGAGCTGTTTTTT. Translating gives CASRGSGLYTGELFF.

V is TRBV6-1 and J is TRBJ2-1; D could derive from TRBD1 or TRBD2 (6 bases each). The germline V gene encodes CDR1 MNHNS and CDR2 SASEGT. The CDR3 is 13 residues long. Trimming removed 1 base at V and 7 bases at J, with 8 bases between. CDR3 DNA sequence: TGTGCCAGCAGTGAAGTAGGGGGGAATGAGCAGTTCTTC. It codes for CASSEVGGNEQFF.

This clone was seen a few times. The chain uses TRBV18 and TRBJ1-1, with TRBD1 identical over 7 bases. V was pared by 5 bases and J by 0 bases, with 3 bases of the junction left unmatched. Germline V gene sequence: CDR1 KGHSH, CDR2 LQKENI. CDR3 size: 14 residues. CDR3 sequence (DNA): TGTGCCAGCTCAGTGGGACAGATGAACACTGAAGCTTTCTTT. The encoded protein is CASSVGQMNTEAFF.

On this clone itself: The conserved final phenylalanine or tryptophan is absent from the CDR3, which likely points to a read error. The DNA is left out, because the CDR3 cannot be placed on it with certainty; the CDR3 is given as TCRdb lists it. The chain couples TRBV6-2 or TRBV6-3 to TRBJ1-1; the table names TRBD1, a call not compared with the DNA. Germline V lookup: CDR1 MNHEY, CDR2 SVGEGT. 13 amino acids form the CDR3, both terminal residues included. CDR3 amino acids: CASSYSDRSDPSL.

The chain uses TRBV5-1 and TRBJ2-2; 7 positions match TRBD1. Germline V lookup: CDR1 SGHRS, CDR2 YFSETQ. This CDR3 has 14 amino acids. After removal of 0 bases from V and 6 bases from J, the junction contained 2 bases not matched to a gene. The CDR3 DNA reads as TGCGCCAGCAGCTTGGTTCAGGGGGCCGGGGAGCTGTTTTTT. Protein sequence: CASSLVQGAGELFF.

This chain joins TRBV7-2 and TRBJ2-5; 8 bases are a match to TRBD1. Germline trimming cut 3 bases from V and 2 bases from J; bases unmatched to any gene: 2. CDR1 and CDR2 from the germline V gene are SGHTA and FQGNSA. This CDR3 spans 14 amino acids. CDR3 in amino acids: CASSFRQGQETQYF. Here the CDR3 DNA reads TGTGCCAGCAGCTTCAGACAGGGGCAAGAGACCCAGTACTTC. The full variable domain, in which reference TRBV7-2 and TRBJ2-5 provide the parts outside the CDR3, is GAGVSQSPSNKVTEKGKDVELRCDPISGHTALYWYRQSLGQGLEFLIYFQGNSAPDKSGLPSDRFSAERTGGSVSTLTIQRTQQEDSAVYLCASSFRQGQETQYFGPGTRLLVL.

This rearrangement joins TRBV27 to TRBJ2-1, with TRBD2 matching over 11 bases. Unmatched junction bases numbered 1, after V lost 6 bases and J lost 6 bases. CDR3 length: 13 residues. Germline-derived CDR1 and CDR2 are MNHEY and SMNVEV (reference sequence). In DNA form, the CDR3 reads TGTGCCAGCAGGCTAGCGGGAGGCAATGAGCAGTTCTTC. It codes for CASRLAGGNEQFF.

The genes are TRBV4-1 and TRBJ1-5; TRBD1 is a possible D gene (6 bases). Trimming removed 4 bases from V and 3 bases from J, with 7 bases in between. The CDR3 is 13 amino acids. Germline CDR1 MGHRA, CDR2 YSYEKL. The chain's CDR3 is CASSRQDNQPQHF. CDR3 DNA: TGCGCCAGCAGCCGACAGGACAATCAGCCCCAGCATTTT.

The chain links TRBV7-9 to TRBJ1-1; D gene unclear. Trimming left V 2 bases short and J 9 bases short, with 22 bases between. CDR3 length: 16 amino acids. In germline, CDR1 is SEHNR, CDR2 FQNEAQ (reference sequence). In DNA form, the CDR3 reads TGTGCCAGCAGCTTATATCTAGCCCCCTCCTCCACCCAAGCTTTCTTT. It is translated as CASSLYLAPSSTQAFF. The entire variable domain, with the rest obtained from reference TRBV7-9 and TRBJ1-1, is as follows: DTGVSQNPRHKITKRGQNVTFRCDPISEHNRLYWYRQTLGQGPEFLTYFQNEAQLEKSRLLSDRFSAERPKGSFSTLEIQRTEQGDSAMYLCASSLYLAPSSTQAFFGQGTRLTVV.

Of note for this clone: The sample carries other DNA sequences with the same CDR3. This chain links TRBV18 with TRBJ1-1, with 7 nucleotides matching TRBD1. Germline CDR1 is KGHSH and CDR2 is LQKENI. J lost 2 bases, V lost 3 bases, and 3 bases had no gene match. The CDR3 spans 14 residues. The CDR3 DNA sequence: TGTGCCAGCTCACCCGGGACAGCTAACACTGAAGCTTTCTTT. Translation: CASSPGTANTEAFF.

The chain combines TRBV29-1 with TRBJ2-5; tentative D call: TRBD2 (5 bases). Trimming stripped 4 bases from V and 4 bases from J, with 13 bases between. CDR1 is SQVTM, CDR2 ANQGSEA, per germline. The CDR3 loop spans 13 amino acids. The CDR3 nucleotides are TGCAGCGTTGTTTTACTAGGCCCAGAGACCCAGTACTTC. Its protein is CSVVLLGPETQYF.

The chain employs TRBV2 and TRBJ1-3; the D is unclear. V lost 2 bases and J 0 bases, leaving 8 bases between the germline ends. Germline V lookup: CDR1 SNHLY, CDR2 FYNNEI. This CDR3 spans 15 amino acids. DNA for the CDR3: TGTGCCAGCAGTGAACAGTTCTCCTCTGGAAACACCATATATTTT. This codes for CASSEQFSSGNTIYF.

The chain carries TRBV7-2 and TRBJ2-5, with D uncertain. Germline V gene sequence: CDR1 SGHTA, CDR2 FQGNSA. The CDR3 sequence is 12 residues long. The V end was cut by 5 bases, the J end by 5 bases, with 9 bases between. The CDR3 loop reads CASSPSRETQYF. The CDR3 region has the DNA TGTGCCAGCAGCCCCAGTCGGGAGACCCAGTACTTC.

V and J are TRBV28 and TRBJ1-6; D is uncertain. V was clipped by 3 bases and J by 7 bases, with 13 bases between them. Germline CDR1 and CDR2: MDHEN and SYDVKM. The CDR3 contains 15 residues. The CDR3 loop reads CASSLAPLKNSPLHF. The CDR3 DNA follows: TGTGCCAGCAGTTTGGCGCCGTTGAAAAATTCACCCCTCCACTTT.

The chain links TRBV6-1 to TRBJ1-5; no firm D call. Germline values: CDR1 MNHNS, CDR2 SASEGT. The CDR3 is 13 amino acids. Trimming left V 2 bases short and J 7 bases short, with 9 bases between. The CDR3 nucleotides are TGTGCCAGCAGTGAATCCGGTGTCCAGCCCCAGCATTTT. This encodes CASSESGVQPQHF.